This section outlines one TCR beta chain sequence together with its context. This CDR3 region has 13 residues. The ends were cut back, 6 bases at V and 0 bases at J, with 9 bases in the middle. Germline values: CDR1 SNHLY, CDR2 FYNNEI. Here immunoSEQ multiplex PCR was the method, and the copy in TCRdb shows in-frame clones only, minus some. The data hold just over 2,000,000 clones, with 85% to 95% observed a single time. CD8 cells regarded as naive lacked CD45RO, were positively chosen for CCR7, and omitted terminally differentiated effector memory CD45RA+ cells. The data belong to a study of shared clonotypes between healthy human individuals.

What was sequenced was naive CD8+ T cells sorted from blood. This receptor was obtained from a man aged 18 to 29 in good health. J is TRBJ2-7 and V is TRBV2; the D call may be TRBD1 or TRBD2 (5 bases each). The CDR3 loop reads CASRTGPSYEQYF. In nucleotides, the CDR3 is TGTGCCAGCAGGACGGGACCCTCCTACGAGCAGTACTTC.